This T cell receptor beta chain is drawn from a study of T cell responses to AZD1222 COVID-19 vaccine. The protocol was immunoSEQ multiplex PCR, while the TCRdb copy is restricted to in-frame clones and leaves out a portion. Found here are 150,000 or so clones, roughly nine tenths of them singletons; the top ten hold more than 1.4%. Germline values: CDR1 MNHNS, CDR2 SASEGT. Trimming shortened V by 2 bases and J by 1 base, and 5 bases separated the two germline ends. The CDR3 length is 13 residues. The chain combines TRBV6-1 with TRBJ1-2; D remains ambiguous. The sequence derives from an adult in good health. The specimen comprised peripheral blood, sampled on day 0 of AZD1222 vaccination. The CDR3 nucleotides are TGTGCCAGCAGTGAAATTCATAACTATGGCTACACCTTC. Its protein product is CASSEIHNYGYTF.